A single sample is the source of the 21 T cell receptor beta chains below, sequenced in a study of T cells after posttransplantation cyclophosphamide. Measured with immunoSEQ multiplex PCR; TCRdb has only the in-frame clones, and not every one. The repertoire shows approximately 39,000 clones, none seen only once; the top ten take 1% to 1.5%. Sequencing was carried out using PBMCs. The receptors were gathered from a girl aged 10-17 years in good health, CMV-negative, and a related stem cell transplant donor.

This chain uses TRBV2 with TRBJ2-7; D unclear. The CDR3 is made up of 12 amino acids. Germline CDR1 reads SNHLY; CDR2 reads FYNNEI. Trimming stripped 4 bases from V and 6 bases from J, with 10 bases between. The CDR3 nucleotides read TGTGCCAGCAGTGGAGTAAGTTCCGAGCAGTACTTC. Protein sequence: CASSGVSSEQYF.

V and J are TRBV6-1 and TRBJ1-2; D is unresolved. Germline V gene lookup returns CDR1 MNHNS and CDR2 SASEGT. CDR3 size: 14 residues. With 3 bases removed from V and 5 bases from J, the gap between germline ends came to 13 bases. The CDR3 nucleotides read TGTGCCAGCAGTGATCGGGGTATGAGTTATGGCTACACCTTC. Translating it yields CASSDRGMSYGYTF.

The J gene is TRBJ1-2, the V gene TRBV7-8; possible D gene TRBD1, 5 bases. Germline CDR1 and CDR2: SGHVS and FQNEAQ. The CDR3 spans 14 residues. Trimming removed 5 bases from V and 2 bases from J, with 12 bases in between. As DNA, the CDR3 is TGTGCCAGCAGCCCCCGGGAGGGGAACTATGGCTACACCTTC. Translated: CASSPREGNYGYTF. Full variable domain (remainder filled in from reference TRBV7-8 and TRBJ1-2): GAGVSQSPRYKVAKRGQDVALRCDPISGHVSLFWYQQALGQGPEFLTYFQNEAQLDKSGLPSDRFFAERPEGSVSTLKIQRTQQEDSAVYLCASSPREGNYGYTFGSGTRLTVV.

Comments on this clone: Just one base apart from a much larger clone, this may be a read error. The chain has TRBV9 and TRBJ1-2; 9 nucleotides line up with TRBD1. The CDR3 sequence is 13 residues long. Unmatched junction bases numbered 2, after V lost 4 bases and J lost 4 bases. Per the germline V gene, CDR1 is SGDLS and CDR2 is YYNGEE. The CDR3 bases are TGTGCCAGCAGCCCGGGACAGGGCTATGGCTACACCTTC. Translating it yields CASSPGQGYGYTF.

The V and J genes are TRBV6-5 and TRBJ2-5; D not resolved. Germline values: CDR1 MNHEY, CDR2 SVGAGI. Trimming shortened V by 0 bases and J by 4 bases, and 12 bases separated the two germline ends. The CDR3 runs to 15 residues. CDR3 residues: CASSYSRVSGETQYF. DNA of the CDR3: TGTGCCAGCAGTTACTCTCGGGTATCTGGAGAGACCCAGTACTTC.

Ten or more counts support this clone. CDR3 sequence (DNA): TGTGCCAGCAGCCCCCCCGCCCGGGAGGAAGCTTTCTTT. It is translated as CASSPPAREEAFF. This chain uses TRBV5-6 with TRBJ1-1; D is unresolved. This CDR3 is 13 amino acids long. Germline-derived CDR1 and CDR2 are SGHDT and YYEEEE. The germline V and J ends were trimmed by 4 bases and 8 bases, with 15 bases remaining between them.

This clone was seen ten or more times. The chain recombines TRBV7-9 with TRBJ1-4, with D tentatively TRBD1 (6 bases). The V gene lost 5 bases and the J gene lost 2 bases, with 12 bases spanning the gap. CDR3 length: 15 residues. Per germline, CDR1 SEHNR and CDR2 FQNEAQ (reference sequence). DNA of the CDR3: TGTGCCAGCAGCCTCACAGGGCAGACTAATGAAAAACTGTTTTTT. Translating it yields CASSLTGQTNEKLFF. Variable domain in full (rest from reference TRBV7-9 and TRBJ1-4): DTGVSQNPRHKITKRGQNVTFRCDPISEHNRLYWYRQTLGQGPEFLTYFQNEAQLEKSRLLSDRFSAERPKGSFSTLEIQRTEQGDSAMYLCASSLTGQTNEKLFFGSGTQLSVL.

This clone was counted ten times or more. V gene TRBV10-2 combines with J gene TRBJ2-7, with a weak D call TRBD1 (6 bases). Deletions cut 2 bases from V and 0 bases from J, with 14 bases between. Per the germline V gene, CDR1 is WSHSY and CDR2 is SAAADI. The CDR3 has 16 residues. The CDR3 coding sequence is TGCGCCAGCAGTGAGGGATCAGGGACATCCTCCTACGAGCAGTACTTC. Its protein product is CASSEGSGTSSYEQYF.

This clone has a count of ten or more. J is TRBJ1-2 and V is TRBV7-9, with D possibly matching TRBD1 (5 bases). Looked up from germline, CDR1 is SEHNR and CDR2 is FQNEAQ (reference sequence). This CDR3 has 16 residues. The V and J ends lost 5 bases and 4 bases respectively, with 20 bases between them. CDR3 region: CASSPNVIDSSYGYTF. The CDR3 coding sequence is TGTGCCAGCAGCCCCAACGTGATAGACAGTTCCTATGGCTACACCTTC.

This clone was counted many times. The V and J genes are TRBV27 and TRBJ2-3; D not resolved. V lost 5 bases and J lost 4, with 10 bases in between. Germline lookup yields CDR1 MNHEY and CDR2 SMNVEV (reference sequence). The CDR3 is made up of 13 amino acids. For the CDR3, the DNA is TGTGCCAGCAGTCCCAATCATCCAGATACGCAGTATTTT. Translated: CASSPNHPDTQYF.

This clone was recorded many times. This chain connects TRBV6-1 to TRBJ2-2, with TRBD1 identical over 8 bases. CDR1 MNHNS and CDR2 SASEGT come from the germline V gene. This CDR3 comprises 14 residues. The trim removed 10 bases at V and 4 bases at J, leaving 8 bases unmatched. CDR3: CATIQGAITGELFF. The CDR3 DNA reads TGTGCCACCATTCAGGGGGCAATCACCGGGGAGCTGTTTTTT.

The table lists this clone with a few counts. The chain uses TRBV7-8 and TRBJ1-1; D call uncertain. From germline, CDR1 is SGHVS and CDR2 FQNEAQ. The CDR3 has 13 amino acids. Trimming left V 1 base short and J 0 bases short, with 3 bases between. The CDR3 loop reads CASSLGMNTEAFF. The DNA for the CDR3 is TGTGCCAGCAGCTTAGGTATGAACACTGAAGCTTTCTTT.

The V call is TRBV30, the J call TRBJ1-4; D unresolved. Germline V gives CDR1 GTSNPN, CDR2 SVGIG (reference sequence). Trimming stripped 2 bases from V and 7 bases from J, with 5 bases between. The CDR3 consists of 11 residues. CDR3 DNA: TGTGCCTGGAGTAATAGTGAAAAACTGTTTTTT. The encoded protein is CAWSNSEKLFF.

This sequence joins TRBV27 and TRBJ1-1, with D perhaps TRBD1 (6 bases). CDR1 is MNHEY, CDR2 SMNVEV, per germline (reference sequence). V lost 0 bases, J lost 4 bases, and 9 bases lay in between. This CDR3 has 14 residues. CDR3 loop: CASSLSRGGTEAFF. CDR3 in DNA: TGTGCCAGCAGTTTATCCAGGGGTGGCACTGAAGCTTTCTTT.

J is TRBJ2-7 and V is TRBV7-3, with D unresolved. V lost 0 bases and J lost 3, with 15 bases in between. CDR1 is SGHTA, CDR2 FQGTGA, per germline. This CDR3 has 16 residues. This CDR3 reads CASSLTTAGSYYEQYF. The CDR3 DNA sequence: TGTGCCAGCAGCTTAACAACGGCAGGATCGTACTACGAGCAGTACTTC.

The V gene is TRBV30, the J gene TRBJ2-7; TRBD1 matches 8 bases. The CDR3 has 14 amino acids. Germline V gives CDR1 GTSNPN, CDR2 SVGIG (reference sequence). The trim removed 2 bases at V and 4 bases at J, leaving 7 bases unmatched. CDR3 region: CAWSPAGGVYEQYF. The CDR3, as DNA: TGTGCCTGGAGTCCCGCAGGGGGCGTTTACGAGCAGTACTTC.

This clone was detected many times. This chain links TRBV30 with TRBJ1-5; 12 nucleotides align to TRBD1. The V and J ends lost 3 bases and 4 bases, in that order; junction bases with no gene match: 4. This CDR3 is built from 15 residues. Germline-derived CDR1 and CDR2 are GTSNPN and SVGIG (reference sequence). This CDR3 reads CAWSAGQGANQPQHF. As DNA, the CDR3 is TGTGCCTGGAGCGCGGGACAGGGGGCTAATCAGCCCCAGCATTTT.

This clone has at least ten counts. The J gene is TRBJ1-1, the V gene TRBV19; no clear D. The CDR3 has 15 residues. CDR1 LNHDA and CDR2 SQIVND come from the germline V gene (reference sequence). Deletions cut 0 bases from V and 1 base from J, with 9 bases between. As DNA, the CDR3 is TGTGCCAGTAGTATAGAGGGCACTTGGAACACTGAAGCTTTCTTT. It translates to CASSIEGTWNTEAFF.

The V gene is TRBV9, the J gene TRBJ2-7; a possible D gene is TRBD1 (7 bases). Trimming pared 4 bases from V and 6 bases from J, leaving 17 bases between. The CDR3 runs to 14 residues. Per the germline V gene, CDR1 is SGDLS and CDR2 is YYNGEE. The CDR3 sequence is CASSSVAQGGEQYF. The CDR3 DNA follows: TGTGCCAGCAGCAGCGTAGCCCAGGGGGGCGAGCAGTACTTC. The full variable domain, completed using reference TRBV9 and TRBJ2-7, is DSGVTQTPKHLITATGQRVTLRCSPRSGDLSVYWYQQSLDQGLQFLIQYYNGEERAKGNILERFSAQQFPDLHSELNLSSLELGDSALYFCASSSVAQGGEQYFGPGTRLTVT.

This clone was observed at least ten times. The chain combines TRBV7-8 with TRBJ2-7; D perhaps matches TRBD1 (6 bases). This CDR3 has 17 residues. The V gene's germline CDR1 is SGHVS and CDR2 FQNEAQ. Trimming cost V 0 bases and J 5 bases, with 20 bases left between them. CDR3 protein: CASSLASSGTRFHEQYF. Here the CDR3 DNA reads TGTGCCAGCAGCTTAGCTTCTTCCGGGACAAGGTTCCACGAGCAGTACTTC.

In this sample, this clone turned up many times. The chain combines TRBV19 with TRBJ1-5, with a weak D call TRBD1 (6 bases). CDR1 is LNHDA, CDR2 SQIVND, per germline (reference sequence). V lost 6 bases and J lost 5, with 14 bases in between. The CDR3 extends over 14 amino acids. The CDR3 DNA reads TGTGCCAGTAGGACTACAGGGCTTTATCAGCCCCAGCATTTT. It codes for CASRTTGLYQPQHF.